This TCR beta chain came from a study of monozygotic twins with inflammatory bowel disease. Study-wide results and caveats: Among the T cells, different subtypes could not be distinguished. IBD patients showed reduced TCRbeta diversity (inverse Simpson) versus healthy co-twins. Especially where disease activity was present, IBD patients had fewer clonotypes in common with others than healthy twins did.

A remark on this clonotype: The antigen remains unidentified.

Incorporation of UMIs carrying a 6-nucleotide sample barcode was performed by template switching. From its re-call of the 5' RACE reads, TCRdb lists each CDR3 protein once, without DNA. Its clone listing holds 300,000 to 450,000 distinct CDR3 sequences. The source of this sequence is a human donor with ulcerative colitis or Crohn's disease, or a healthy co-twin of an affected twin (not recorded which). Sequenced sample: blood.

This CDR3 is CASSQGAGIYNEQFF. The chain links TRBV11-3 to TRBJ2-1; the D gene TCRdb calls, TRBD2, cannot be checked with no DNA. This CDR3 region has 15 residues. The V gene's germline CDR1 is SGHNT and CDR2 YENEEA.